This T cell receptor beta chain was retrieved from a study of blood T cell repertoires in COVID-19. This clone showed up just a few times. In the original processing: For nucleated cells, counts were estimated from reference gene primer amplification. Produced via immunoSEQ multiplex PCR; TCRdb's table is partial and in-frame only. Clonal size and the V and J genes are those of that table, whereas D and trimming came from the DNA. The table has some 140,000 clones, around 81% seen once. The receptor comes from an older woman with active or convalescent COVID-19. Sequenced input: peripheral blood.

CDR3 DNA sequence: TGTGCCAGTAGTATAGATGGTGGAGTGAACACTGAAGCTTTCTTT. Residues: CASSIDGGVNTEAFF. The genes are TRBV19 and TRBJ1-1; no definite D call. V shed 0 bases and J shed 0 bases, with 8 bases lying between them. This CDR3 spans 15 amino acids. Germline CDR1 is LNHDA and CDR2 is SQIVND (reference sequence).